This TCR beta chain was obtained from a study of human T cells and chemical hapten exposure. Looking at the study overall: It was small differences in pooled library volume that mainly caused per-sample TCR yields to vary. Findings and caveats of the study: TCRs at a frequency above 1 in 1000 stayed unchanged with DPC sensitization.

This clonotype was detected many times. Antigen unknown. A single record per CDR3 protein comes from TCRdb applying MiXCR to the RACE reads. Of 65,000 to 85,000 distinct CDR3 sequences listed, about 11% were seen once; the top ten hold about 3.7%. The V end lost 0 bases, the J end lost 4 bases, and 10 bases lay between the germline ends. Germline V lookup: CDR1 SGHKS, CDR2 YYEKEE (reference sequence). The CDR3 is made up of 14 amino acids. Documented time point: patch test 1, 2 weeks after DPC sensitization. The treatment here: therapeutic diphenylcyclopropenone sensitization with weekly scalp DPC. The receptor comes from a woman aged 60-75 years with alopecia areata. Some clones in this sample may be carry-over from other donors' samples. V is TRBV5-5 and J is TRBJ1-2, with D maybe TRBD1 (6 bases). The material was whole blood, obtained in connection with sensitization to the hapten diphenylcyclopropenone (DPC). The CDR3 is CASSLVPTGYGYTF. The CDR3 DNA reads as TGTGCCAGCAGCTTGGTACCGACAGGCTATGGCTACACCTTC.